These 22 T cell receptor beta chains came from one sample sequenced in a study of blood T cell repertoires in COVID-19. Profiling relied on immunoSEQ multiplex PCR, and the TCRdb table lists in-frame clones only, not all of them. The repertoire holds 380,000 or so clones, with roughly 87% as singletons. Specimen: PBMCs or T cells enriched from blood (not recorded which). Every receptor here comes from a woman aged 40-49 years with acute COVID-19.

The chain joins TRBV7-9 to TRBJ1-1; D is uncertain. The CDR3 has 14 amino acids. In germline, CDR1 is SEHNR, CDR2 FQNEAQ (reference sequence). Trimming removed 5 bases at V and 3 bases at J, with 13 bases between. This CDR3 reads CASSPNIGHTEAFF. The CDR3 nucleotides read TGTGCCAGCAGCCCTAACATTGGGCACACTGAAGCTTTCTTT.

This clone was picked up one time. V is TRBV11-2 and J is TRBJ2-3, with 12 bases lining up with TRBD2. J gave up 8 bases and V 2 bases, and 5 bases lay outside the gene matches. Germline lookup yields CDR1 SGHAT and CDR2 FQNNGV. The length of the CDR3 is 15 residues. For the CDR3, the DNA is TGTGCCAGCAGCTTATCTAGCGGGGGGGCCGGTACGCAGTATTTT. This sequence encodes CASSLSSGGAGTQYF.

Only one count was recorded for this clone. This chain uses TRBV25-1 with TRBJ2-3; D perhaps matches TRBD1 (5 bases). The V end was cut by 5 bases, the J end by 11 bases, with 17 bases between. The CDR3 consists of 13 residues. Germline loops: CDR1 MGHDK, CDR2 SYGVNS. Written as DNA, the CDR3 is TGTGCCAGCAGTACCTGGGGCGTTCGTCAGCAGTATTTT. Its protein product is CASSTWGVRQQYF.

This clone appeared once. The V and J genes are TRBV6-1 and TRBJ2-3; the D is unclear. The germline gives CDR1 MNHNS, CDR2 SASEGT. The CDR3 is 13 residues long. V lost 1 base and J 4 bases, leaving 6 bases between the germline ends. This chain's CDR3 is CASSEVPSDTQYF. In nucleotides, the CDR3 is TGTGCCAGCAGTGAAGTCCCCTCAGATACGCAGTATTTT.

The genes are TRBV19 and TRBJ1-2, with D perhaps TRBD1 (5 bases). Germline lookup yields CDR1 LNHDA and CDR2 SQIVND (reference sequence). The length of the CDR3 is 13 residues. The V end was cut by 4 bases, the J end by 2 bases, with 8 bases between. CDR3 nucleotide sequence: TGTGCCAGTAGTAAGGCAGGGAACTATGGCTACACCTTC. The encoded protein is CASSKAGNYGYTF.

The rearrangement uses TRBV18 and TRBJ2-7; D might be TRBD2 (5 bases). CDR3 length equals 14 residues. Trimming pared 6 bases from V and 3 bases from J, leaving 15 bases between. Germline V lookup: CDR1 KGHSH, CDR2 LQKENI. As DNA, the CDR3 is TGTGCCAGCTCGCCAGGCACTACTAGCTACGAGCAGTACTTC. Its translation is CASSPGTTSYEQYF. Full variable domain (rest looked up from reference TRBV18 and TRBJ2-7): NAGVMQNPRHLVRRRGQEARLRCSPMKGHSHVYWYRQLPEEGLKFMVYLQKENIIDESGMPKERFSAEFPKEGPSILRIQQVVRGDSAAYFCASSPGTTSYEQYFGPGTRLTVT.

V is TRBV9 and J is TRBJ1-1; 7 positions agree with TRBD1. Trimming cost V 3 bases and J 5 bases; bases outside gene matches: 10. Germline lookup yields CDR1 SGDLS and CDR2 YYNGEE. The CDR3 extends over 15 amino acids. The CDR3 loop is CASSAGGGVGTEAFF. In nucleotides, the CDR3 is TGTGCCAGCAGCGCGGGAGGGGGCGTGGGTACTGAAGCTTTCTTT.

The chain is built from TRBV2 and TRBJ1-2; 9 bases align to TRBD1. V shed 10 bases and J 8 bases; nucleotides not matched to a gene: 8. Germline V gives CDR1 SNHLY, CDR2 FYNNEI. This CDR3 has 12 amino acids. CDR3 amino acids: CATGQGHWGYTF. In nucleotides, the CDR3 is TGTGCCACCGGACAGGGGCACTGGGGCTACACCTTC.

The chain carries TRBV2 and TRBJ1-5; 7 bases fit TRBD1. The CDR3 covers 15 residues. The junction had 7 bases not matched to a gene; V was cut back by 5 bases and J by 3 bases. In germline, CDR1 is SNHLY, CDR2 FYNNEI. CDR3 protein: CASSSGQNSNQPQHF. Written as DNA, the CDR3 is TGTGCCAGCAGTTCGGGACAGAACTCCAATCAGCCCCAGCATTTT.

The V and J genes are TRBV18 and TRBJ1-3; D is unclear. Trimming shortened V by 3 bases and J by 0 bases, and 9 bases separated the two germline ends. Germline CDR1 is KGHSH and CDR2 is LQKENI. The length of the CDR3 is 15 residues. The CDR3 loop reads CASSPPGFSGNTIYF. DNA for the CDR3: TGTGCCAGCTCACCCCCGGGGTTCTCTGGAAACACCATATATTTT.

The chain links TRBV19 to TRBJ2-7, with D possibly matching TRBD1 (5 bases). Trimming stripped 3 bases from V and 6 bases from J, with 15 bases between. The CDR3 runs 14 residues. Germline assignment: CDR1 LNHDA and CDR2 SQIVND (reference sequence). This CDR3 is CASSMGQGLSEQYF. CDR3 DNA sequence: TGTGCCAGTAGTATGGGGCAGGGTCTGAGCGAGCAGTACTTC.

This clone came up a few times. The genes are TRBV14 and TRBJ1-2, with D unresolved. Germline V lookup: CDR1 SGHDN, CDR2 FVKESK. Trimming left V 0 bases short and J 6 bases short, with 14 bases between. The CDR3 is 15 residues long. CDR3 region: CASSQDWPNMDGYTF. The DNA of the CDR3 is TGTGCCAGCAGCCAAGATTGGCCGAATATGGATGGCTACACCTTC.

This chain links TRBV2 with TRBJ1-3; 7 bases agree with TRBD1. CDR3 length: 13 residues. V shed 7 bases, J shed 2 bases, and the junction held 2 bases outside the gene matches. In germline, CDR1 is SNHLY, CDR2 FYNNEI. CDR3 DNA sequence: TGTGCCAGCATACAGGGGCCTGGAAACACCATATATTTT. Translation gives CASIQGPGNTIYF. Supplemented by reference TRBV2 and TRBJ1-3, the full variable domain reads EPEVTQTPSHQVTQMGQEVILRCVPISNHLYFYWYRQILGQKVEFLVSFYNNEISEKSEIFDDQFSVERPDGSNFTLKIRSTKLEDSAMYFCASIQGPGNTIYFGEGSWLTVV.

In this sample, this clone turned up a few times. This rearrangement joins TRBV6-6 to TRBJ1-1; TRBD1 matches 7 bases. The CDR3 sequence is 14 residues long. V lost 5 bases, J lost 6 bases, and 9 bases stayed unmatched. CDR1 is MNHNY and CDR2 is SVGAGI in the germline V gene (reference sequence). CDR3 nucleotide sequence: TGTGCCAGCAGTCCAGGTGTAGGGGGCGCTGAAGCTTTCTTT. Translating gives CASSPGVGGAEAFF.

The gene calls are TRBV5-1 and TRBJ2-7, with TRBD1 matching 8 bases. The germline CDR1 and CDR2 sequences are SGHRS and YFSETQ. The CDR3 is 13 amino acids. The V segment lost 4 bases and the J segment 0 bases; nucleotides outside the gene matches: 0. The CDR3 protein is CASSTGGSYEQYF. In DNA form, the CDR3 reads TGCGCCAGCAGCACAGGGGGCTCCTACGAGCAGTACTTC.

Concerning this clone: The sample contains more than one DNA sequence encoding this CDR3. V usage is TRBV11-2 and J usage is TRBJ1-1, with D unresolved. V was pared by 0 bases and J by 4 bases, with 6 bases between. Germline V CDR1 and CDR2: SGHAT, FQNNGV. The CDR3 totals 13 residues. CDR3 nucleotide sequence: TGTGCCAGCAGCTTAGATCCGGGCACTGAAGCTTTCTTT. Protein sequence: CASSLDPGTEAFF.

The table lists this clone with a count of one. V gene TRBV5-1 combines with J gene TRBJ2-1; 8 bases match TRBD1. J gave up 1 base and V 3 bases, and 12 bases lay outside the gene matches. Germline CDR1 reads SGHRS; CDR2 reads YFSETQ. This CDR3 has 18 amino acids. CDR3 residues: CASSSRGDRGGSYNEQFF. In nucleotides, the CDR3 is TGCGCCAGCAGCTCTCGAGGAGACAGGGGCGGATCCTACAATGAGCAGTTCTTC.

The CDR3 reads CAWSVGGTGAYGYTF. For the CDR3, the DNA is TGTGCCTGGAGTGTAGGTGGGACAGGGGCCTATGGCTACACCTTC. V gene TRBV30 combines with J gene TRBJ1-2, with TRBD1 identical over 10 bases. V lost 0 bases to trimming and J lost 4 bases; unmatched junction nucleotides: 5. Germline CDR1 GTSNPN, CDR2 SVGIG (reference sequence). The CDR3 consists of 15 residues. The variable domain in full, with the rest retrieved from reference TRBV30 and TRBJ1-2, is SQTIHQWPATLVQPVGSPLSLECTVEGTSNPNLYWYRQAAGRGLQLLFYSVGIGQISSEVPQNLSASRPQDRQFILSSKKLLLSDSGFYLCAWSVGGTGAYGYTFGSGTRLTVV.

This rearrangement joins TRBV5-8 to TRBJ2-7; D perhaps matches TRBD1 (6 bases). Germline CDR1 and CDR2: SGHTS and YDEGEE. The CDR3 totals 13 residues. V lost 5 bases, J lost 3 bases, and 12 bases lay in between. CDR3 loop: CASSRKQGYEQYF. Here the CDR3 DNA reads TGTGCCAGCAGTAGAAAACAGGGCTACGAGCAGTACTTC.

This clone has a handful of counts. This chain connects TRBV29-1 to TRBJ2-1; D perhaps matches TRBD2 (5 bases). The germline gives CDR1 SQVTM, CDR2 ANQGSEA. The V and J ends lost 6 bases and 8 bases respectively, with 14 bases between them. This CDR3 has 12 residues. The CDR3 region has the DNA TGCAGCGTCCAACTAGGGCTCCATGAGCAGTTCTTC. Translated: CSVQLGLHEQFF.

This CDR3 is CSVARTGGSETQYF. The CDR3 DNA is TGCAGCGTTGCTCGGACAGGGGGCAGTGAGACCCAGTACTTC. The rearrangement joins TRBV29-1 to TRBJ2-5, with 11 positions matching TRBD1. V gave up 4 bases and J gave up 5 bases; unmatched junction bases: 6. The germline V gene encodes CDR1 SQVTM and CDR2 ANQGSEA. CDR3 length: 14 residues.

This clone has more than one count but fewer than ten. CDR3 sequence reads: CASSLRGLANSYEQYF. For the CDR3, the DNA is TGTGCCAGCAGCTTGCGGGGTCTAGCGAACTCCTACGAGCAGTACTTC. The rearrangement links TRBV5-4 to TRBJ2-7; D is perhaps TRBD2 (6 bases). The germline V and J ends were trimmed by 1 base and 0 bases, with 14 bases remaining between them. The CDR3 is 16 amino acids. Germline CDR1 is SGHNT and CDR2 is YYREEE (reference sequence).